Listed below are T cell receptor beta chains from one sample, sequenced in a study of blood T cells in healthy people across ages. TCRdb re-derived calls from the 5' RACE reads in MiXCR, one entry per CDR3 protein. The profile covers approximately 800,000 distinct CDR3 sequences, with around 68% appearing a single time and around 30% taken by the ten largest. Sequencing used blood. Receptors originate from a man aged 25 to 45 in good health. CDR3s include the opening cysteine and the closing phenylalanine or tryptophan. D genes are given only for firm matches. Where a row states a size, it is once, few, many or the class of an expanded clone; other rows omit it.

V gene	J gene	clone size	D gene	CDR3 protein	CDR3 DNA
TRBV5-1	TRBJ1-2	few	NA	CASSLGWTNYGYTF	TGCGCCAGCAGCTTGGGTTGGACTAACTATGGCTACACCTTC
TRBV10-3	TRBJ2-3	few	TRBD1	CAIKQGTDTDTQYF	TGTGCCATCAAACAGGGGACAGACACAGATACGCAGTATTTT
TRBV4-3	TRBJ1-2	once	TRBD1	CASSQILWGQRNYGYTF	TGCGCCAGCAGCCAGATCCTCTGGGGACAGAGAAACTATGGCTACACCTTC
TRBV3-1	TRBJ2-5	NA	TRBD2	CASSQDLGSGTREQYF	TGTGCCAGCAGCCAAGATCTTGGCAGCGGGACTAGGGAGCAGTACTTC
TRBV29-1	TRBJ1-1	NA	NA	CSVNPGTRAFF	TGCAGCGTCAACCCCGGGACAAGAGCTTTCTTT
TRBV7-3	TRBJ2-7	NA	TRBD1	CASSPAGTGYEQYF	TGTGCCAGCAGTCCTGCCGGGACAGGCTACGAGCAGTACTTC
TRBV7-2	TRBJ1-1	NA	NA	CASSLNAADTEAFF	TGTGCCAGCAGCTTAAACGCGGCAGACACTGAAGCTTTCTTT
TRBV18	TRBJ2-4	NA	NA	CASSPPQEGGEQYF	TGTGCCAGCTCACCACCGCAAGAAGGAGGGGAGCAGTACTTC
TRBV11-2	TRBJ2-7	few	NA	CASSPRQSGYEQYF	TGTGCCAGCAGCCCCCGGCAGTCCGGCTACGAGCAGTACTTC
TRBV14	TRBJ2-3	NA	NA	CASSLRQKFTDTQYF	TGTGCCAGCAGCCTACGACAGAAATTCACAGATACGCAGTATTTT
TRBV4-2	TRBJ1-5	NA	NA	CASSQVINQPQHF	TGTGCCAGCAGCCAAGTCATTAATCAGCCCCAGCATTTT
TRBV12-3/TRBV12-4	TRBJ2-3	NA	NA	CASSSPPSASTDAQYF	TGTGCCAGCAGTTCTCCCCCTAGCGCTAGCACAGATGCGCAGTATTTT
TRBV20-1	TRBJ2-5	many	NA	CSASQGLGFQETQYF	TGCAGTGCTAGCCAGGGATTGGGGTTCCAAGAGACCCAGTACTTC
TRBV20-1	TRBJ2-5	NA	NA	CSASPGLIQETQYF	TGCAGTGCTAGCCCGGGACTCATCCAAGAGACCCAGTACTTC
TRBV4-2	TRBJ1-2	few	TRBD1	CASSQDGQVYGYTF	TGTGCCAGCAGCCAAGATGGACAGGTTTATGGCTACACCTTC
TRBV9	TRBJ1-4	NA	NA	CASSPSRGGDVGQDEKLFF	TGTGCCAGCAGCCCTTCTAGGGGTGGGGATGTGGGGCAAGATGAAAAACTGTTTTTT
TRBV20-1	TRBJ2-3	once	NA	CSAKAGVTDTQYF	TGCAGTGCGAAGGCTGGGGTCACAGATACGCAGTATTTT